The clone carrying this T cell receptor (beta chain) was picked up a small number of times. The antigen is not known. This sample is part of a study of beta chain features in type 1 diabetes. Of the isolated RNA, all was reverse transcribed, and so the sequenced material was expressed TCRB transcripts. Generated by immunoSEQ multiplex PCR, the TCRdb table keeps only in-frame clones and is missing some. The table records roughly 250,000 clones, more than 65% of them present only once. Findings and limits, study-wide: A greater similarity of naive, central memory and Treg TCRB repertoires was seen among patients than among healthy donors.

Looked up from germline, CDR1 is ENHRY and CDR2 is SYGVKD. The CDR3 is made up of 14 amino acids. One heparinised draw, averaging around 120 mL, was taken per donor. The specimen sequenced was naive CD4+ T cells from blood. The chain carries TRBV10-3 and TRBJ2-7, with 7 bases that match TRBD1. The clonotype comes from a man aged 25 to 40 in good health. CDR3 in amino acids: CAVRKDRVSYEQYF. CDR3 in DNA: TGTGCTGTAAGAAAAGACAGGGTCTCCTACGAGCAGTACTTC.